What follows are 14 T cell receptor beta chains derived from one specimen sequenced in a study of neurological immune-mediated disorders. MiXCR, applied by TCRdb to the 5' RACE reads, yields one record per CDR3 protein. Here the sample spans over 11,000 distinct CDR3 sequences, about 10% being singletons. The material sequenced was PBMCs. These receptor sequences come from a woman between 40 and 50 years old in good health.

At least ten counts were recorded for this clonotype. This chain links TRBV9 with TRBJ2-1, with D perhaps TRBD2 (6 bases). This CDR3 has 13 amino acids. Trimming cost V 2 bases and J 8 bases, with 11 bases left between them. From germline, CDR1 is SGDLS and CDR2 YYNGEE. The CDR3 spells CASSVTSIDEQFF. In DNA, the CDR3 is TGTGCCAGCAGCGTGACTAGTATCGATGAGCAGTTCTTC.

This clonotype was seen at least ten times. This chain uses TRBV10-2 with TRBJ2-3; possible D gene TRBD2, 5 bases. CDR1 and CDR2 (germline): WSHSY, SAAADI. The V end was cut by 4 bases, the J end by 0 bases, with 29 bases between. The CDR3 runs 21 residues. CDR3 in amino acids: CASSGRGSRDHTRQSTDTQYF. CDR3 DNA sequence: TGCGCCAGCAGTGGAAGAGGGAGCCGAGACCACACCCGCCAGAGCACAGATACGCAGTATTTT.

This clonotype has ten or more counts. J is TRBJ1-4 and V is TRBV10-3; D not resolved. There are 12 residues in the CDR3. CDR1 and CDR2 (germline): ENHRY, SYGVKD. Trimming cost V 3 bases and J 8 bases, with 7 bases left between them. DNA of the CDR3: TGTGCCATCAGTGATGGGGTCGAAAAACTGTTTTTT. This encodes CAISDGVEKLFF.

The sample holds many counts of this clonotype. This chain connects TRBV20-1 to TRBJ2-4; TRBD2 agrees at 12 bases. J gave up 11 bases and V 0 bases, and 14 bases lay outside the gene matches. Germline-derived CDR1 and CDR2 are DFQATT and SNEGSKA (reference sequence). CDR3 length: 17 residues. The CDR3 is CSARDPVSSGRAVVQYF. DNA of the CDR3: TGCAGTGCTAGAGATCCCGTGTCTAGCGGGAGGGCCGTGGTTCAGTACTTC.

This clonotype was detected ten times or more. The chain carries TRBV20-1 and TRBJ1-5; D gene uncertain. Deletions cut 2 bases from V and 0 bases from J, with 8 bases between. Germline-derived CDR1 and CDR2 are DFQATT and SNEGSKA (reference sequence). This CDR3 contains 14 residues. CDR3 in DNA: TGCAGTGCTAGATGGCAGAATAGCAATCAGCCCCAGCATTTT. Amino acids: CSARWQNSNQPQHF.

In this sample, this clonotype is medium-sized. The rearrangement uses TRBV4-2 and TRBJ1-1; 9 bases fit TRBD1. Germline V gene lookup returns CDR1 LGHNA and CDR2 YNFKEQ. V shed 1 base, J shed 4 bases, and the junction held 4 bases outside the gene matches. The CDR3 loop spans 15 amino acids. The CDR3 DNA is TGTGCCAGCAGCCAAGGGGAGGACAGGGGCACTGAAGCTTTCTTT. Residues: CASSQGEDRGTEAFF.

This clonotype was counted ten times or more. The gene calls are TRBV5-1 and TRBJ2-2, with no clear D. The V end lost 4 bases, the J end lost 6 bases, and 16 bases lay between the germline ends. This CDR3 comprises 15 residues. Germline assignment: CDR1 SGHRS and CDR2 YFSETQ. The CDR3 spells CASSAIGDGPGELFF. The CDR3 region has the DNA TGCGCCAGCAGCGCCATAGGAGACGGCCCCGGGGAGCTGTTTTTT. The full variable domain, in which reference TRBV5-1 and TRBJ2-2 provide the parts outside the CDR3, is KAGVTQTPRYLIKTRGQQVTLSCSPISGHRSVSWYQQTPGQGLQFLFEYFSETQRNKGNFPGRFSGRQFSNSRSEMNVSTLELGDSALYLCASSAIGDGPGELFFGEGSRLTVL.

The rearrangement joins TRBV5-4 to TRBJ2-7, with 8 bases matching TRBD1. CDR1 and CDR2 (germline): SGHNT, YYREEE (reference sequence). The junction had 13 bases not matched to a gene; V was cut back by 4 bases and J by 7 bases. The CDR3 runs 15 residues. CDR3 coding DNA: TGTGCCAGCAGCCGCTCCCAAGACAGGGGTGGAGAGCAGTACTTC. Translation: CASSRSQDRGGEQYF.

This clonotype was counted ten times or more. This chain uses TRBV9 with TRBJ2-1, with D perhaps given as TRBD1 or TRBD2 (6 bases each). Trimming cost V 0 bases and J 10 bases, with 17 bases left between them. From germline, CDR1 is SGDLS and CDR2 YYNGEE. CDR3 length: 15 residues. The CDR3 DNA sequence: TGTGCCAGCAGCGTAGCCGGGGGCGCCAAGACGGAGCAGTTCTTC. This sequence encodes CASSVAGGAKTEQFF.

This clonotype was counted at least ten times. This CDR3 is CASSRASGTGETQYF. The CDR3 coding sequence is TGCGCCAGCAGCAGGGCTAGCGGAACTGGGGAGACCCAGTACTTC. The V and J genes are TRBV5-1 and TRBJ2-5; 7 nucleotides agree with TRBD2. Germline CDR1 is SGHRS and CDR2 is YFSETQ. The ends lost 4 bases at V and 5 bases at J; junction bases unmatched: 11. The CDR3 is made up of 15 amino acids.

This clonotype was counted ten times or more. The genes are TRBV11-2 and TRBJ1-3, with D perhaps TRBD1 (6 bases). Between the trimmed V and J ends, which lost 2 bases and 4 bases, there was a span of 12 bases. This CDR3 contains 15 residues. CDR1 and CDR2 from the germline V gene are SGHAT and FQNNGV. The CDR3 coding sequence is TGTGCCAGCAGCTTAACGGCAGGGGCAGGAAACACCATATATTTT. It codes for CASSLTAGAGNTIYF.

Many counts were recorded for this clonotype. The genes are TRBV2 and TRBJ1-6, with no clear D. The germline V gene encodes CDR1 SNHLY and CDR2 FYNNEI. V was cut by 8 bases and J by 0 bases, with 11 bases left in between. The CDR3 loop spans 15 amino acids. This CDR3 is CASADGSSYNSPLHF. The CDR3 DNA sequence: TGTGCCAGCGCAGACGGATCCTCCTATAATTCACCCCTCCACTTT.

Many counts were recorded for this clonotype. V and J are TRBV7-9 and TRBJ1-1; D possibly corresponds to TRBD1 (6 bases). Trimming stripped 5 bases from V and 2 bases from J, with 18 bases between. CDR3 length equals 16 residues. From germline, CDR1 is SEHNR and CDR2 FQNEAQ (reference sequence). The CDR3 DNA follows: TGTGCCAGCAGCCTTCCTCAGGGGACCCTTAACACTGAAGCTTTCTTT. Protein: CASSLPQGTLNTEAFF.

By proportion, this clonotype is medium-sized. The chain combines TRBV9 with TRBJ1-4, with D uncertain. Germline loops: CDR1 SGDLS, CDR2 YYNGEE. The CDR3 is 15 residues long. V was trimmed by 2 bases and J by 4 bases, leaving 12 bases between them. The CDR3 bases are TGTGCCAGCAGCGTTAGGGCAGGAGTTAATGAAAAACTGTTTTTT. Residues: CASSVRAGVNEKLFF.